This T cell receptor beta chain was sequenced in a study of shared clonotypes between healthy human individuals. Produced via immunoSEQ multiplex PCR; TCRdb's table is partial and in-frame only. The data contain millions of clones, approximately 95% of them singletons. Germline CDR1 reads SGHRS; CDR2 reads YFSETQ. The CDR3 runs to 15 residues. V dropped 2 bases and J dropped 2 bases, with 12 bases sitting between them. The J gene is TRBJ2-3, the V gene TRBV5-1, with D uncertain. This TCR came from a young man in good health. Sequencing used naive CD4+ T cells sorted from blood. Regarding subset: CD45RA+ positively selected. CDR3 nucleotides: TGCGCCAGCAGCTTACAAGCAGGATACACAGATACGCAGTATTTT. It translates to CASSLQAGYTDTQYF.